The sequence of this TCR beta chain was determined in a study of metastatic and nonmetastatic thyroid tumors. Turning to the study itself: Comparative analysis of repertoires was undertaken across blood and tumor or nodule tissue obtained from malignant and benign thyroid patients. Whole-study results and caveats: The study reportedly found significantly higher TCR beta diversity in malignant thyroid tumors than benign nodules, in blood and tumor.

As handled by the study authors: The authors used CDR3 differences across clinicopathological groups to build a distant-metastasis classifier for papillary thyroid cancer. TCRdb ran MiXCR on the PCR reads. V and J calls and clone size were set by TCRdb, not the authors. The sample lists over 6,500 clones, approximately 33% seen once, with roughly 14% in the top ten. Every patient underwent thyroid surgery untreated. Germline CDR1 and CDR2: SGDLS and YYNGEE. The CDR3 is 15 amino acids. Trimming pared 4 bases from V and 2 bases from J, leaving 14 bases between. Remarks on this clone: The target antigen is unknown.

The sequencing input was adjacent normal tissue. The chain combines TRBV9 with TRBJ2-3, with a possible D match to TRBD2 (6 bases). This TCR came from a female donor with papillary thyroid cancer or a benign thyroid nodule (not recorded which). Some clones in this sample may be carry-over from other donors' samples. The CDR3 nucleotides are TGTGCCAGCAGCAAGAGGGACTCTTACACAGATACGCAGTATTTT. It encodes CASSKRDSYTDTQYF.